This T cell receptor beta chain was recorded in a study of blood T cell repertoires in COVID-19 (dated by TCRdb to about 2020). With regard to the full study: Samples from collaborators originated in the United States, Italy and Spain and spanned both the acute and convalescent phases of COVID-19. The prospective study material was composed of cDNA or gDNA derived from T cells, B-cell-depleted T cells, or PBMCs. Deeply sampled blood TCRbeta repertoires from subjects exposed to, actively infected with, or recovered from COVID-19 were included in the dataset. A freely available public database, intended as a resource for researchers studying the immune response to SARS-CoV-2, is where the repertoires were released. Samples came from the ongoing ImmuneRACE study (first 160 participants) plus 1,254 subjects from 6 global collaborators. The sample metadata nearly always contained a de-identified subject ID, COVID-19 status, age in years and sex. Where HLA class I and class II types were available, the types were taken from metadata supplied by the sample provider, not from assay-based typing. Study-wide findings and limitations: How much clinical and demographic metadata was included differed by source and by participant, and the metadata was provided uncurated.

In the prospective study, participants were roughly 18 to 100 years old, resided in fewer than 25 geographic areas of the United States, and were enrolled through a virtual design. Cohort assignment in the prospective study relied on participant-reported clinical history from a screening survey and a study questionnaire. In the prospective study, mobile phlebotomists collected whole blood, serum and a nasopharyngeal or oropharyngeal swab from each participant. Participants in the prospective study had the option to provide additional blood draws and questionnaires over an approximately two-month period. Before DNA extraction, blood samples from the prospective study were shipped at room temperature or frozen. This clone appeared once. The antigen this receptor binds is unknown. Base qualities were left out, and no much larger clone turns up one base away. The germline V gene supplies CDR1 WSHSY and CDR2 SAAADI. From its cysteine to its phenylalanine, the CDR3 spans 15 amino acids. Only CDR3 DNA remains: 45 bases, in frame from the first base. Here V drops 6 bases and J drops 5 bases, and the junction holds 7 bases not matched to any gene.

TCRbeta CDR3 regions were amplified from genomic DNA by means of the immunoSEQ Assay, a bias-controlled multiplex PCR. The paper's data handling went like this. Nucleated cell counts per sample were estimated from amplification of reference gene primers within the assay. To quantify the absolute abundance of each unique TCRbeta CDR3 rearrangement, sequence reads were collapsed and filtered. For each sample, productive Simpson clonality was calculated as the square root of Simpson's diversity index over productive rearrangements. TCRdb limited this immuneACCESS table to in-frame rearrangements with V and J called. A share of clones is missing; checked studies link under half to unresolved V genes, and the rest is unexplained. V and J calls and clone size come straight from that table; D and trimming were deduced from the DNA. The sample records 200,000 to 300,000 clones, approximately 83% of which are singletons. 3% to 4% of the sample belongs to the ten largest clones.

Sequences were obtained from PBMCs or T cells enriched from blood (not recorded which). The source is a woman in her forties with acute COVID-19. The chain joins TRBV10-2 to TRBJ2-2; the central 9 bases match TRBD2. The DNA is as follows: TGCGCCAGCAGGATAGCGGGAGAAAAGACCGGGGAGCTGTTTTTT. Translated, it reads CASRIAGEKTGELFF.